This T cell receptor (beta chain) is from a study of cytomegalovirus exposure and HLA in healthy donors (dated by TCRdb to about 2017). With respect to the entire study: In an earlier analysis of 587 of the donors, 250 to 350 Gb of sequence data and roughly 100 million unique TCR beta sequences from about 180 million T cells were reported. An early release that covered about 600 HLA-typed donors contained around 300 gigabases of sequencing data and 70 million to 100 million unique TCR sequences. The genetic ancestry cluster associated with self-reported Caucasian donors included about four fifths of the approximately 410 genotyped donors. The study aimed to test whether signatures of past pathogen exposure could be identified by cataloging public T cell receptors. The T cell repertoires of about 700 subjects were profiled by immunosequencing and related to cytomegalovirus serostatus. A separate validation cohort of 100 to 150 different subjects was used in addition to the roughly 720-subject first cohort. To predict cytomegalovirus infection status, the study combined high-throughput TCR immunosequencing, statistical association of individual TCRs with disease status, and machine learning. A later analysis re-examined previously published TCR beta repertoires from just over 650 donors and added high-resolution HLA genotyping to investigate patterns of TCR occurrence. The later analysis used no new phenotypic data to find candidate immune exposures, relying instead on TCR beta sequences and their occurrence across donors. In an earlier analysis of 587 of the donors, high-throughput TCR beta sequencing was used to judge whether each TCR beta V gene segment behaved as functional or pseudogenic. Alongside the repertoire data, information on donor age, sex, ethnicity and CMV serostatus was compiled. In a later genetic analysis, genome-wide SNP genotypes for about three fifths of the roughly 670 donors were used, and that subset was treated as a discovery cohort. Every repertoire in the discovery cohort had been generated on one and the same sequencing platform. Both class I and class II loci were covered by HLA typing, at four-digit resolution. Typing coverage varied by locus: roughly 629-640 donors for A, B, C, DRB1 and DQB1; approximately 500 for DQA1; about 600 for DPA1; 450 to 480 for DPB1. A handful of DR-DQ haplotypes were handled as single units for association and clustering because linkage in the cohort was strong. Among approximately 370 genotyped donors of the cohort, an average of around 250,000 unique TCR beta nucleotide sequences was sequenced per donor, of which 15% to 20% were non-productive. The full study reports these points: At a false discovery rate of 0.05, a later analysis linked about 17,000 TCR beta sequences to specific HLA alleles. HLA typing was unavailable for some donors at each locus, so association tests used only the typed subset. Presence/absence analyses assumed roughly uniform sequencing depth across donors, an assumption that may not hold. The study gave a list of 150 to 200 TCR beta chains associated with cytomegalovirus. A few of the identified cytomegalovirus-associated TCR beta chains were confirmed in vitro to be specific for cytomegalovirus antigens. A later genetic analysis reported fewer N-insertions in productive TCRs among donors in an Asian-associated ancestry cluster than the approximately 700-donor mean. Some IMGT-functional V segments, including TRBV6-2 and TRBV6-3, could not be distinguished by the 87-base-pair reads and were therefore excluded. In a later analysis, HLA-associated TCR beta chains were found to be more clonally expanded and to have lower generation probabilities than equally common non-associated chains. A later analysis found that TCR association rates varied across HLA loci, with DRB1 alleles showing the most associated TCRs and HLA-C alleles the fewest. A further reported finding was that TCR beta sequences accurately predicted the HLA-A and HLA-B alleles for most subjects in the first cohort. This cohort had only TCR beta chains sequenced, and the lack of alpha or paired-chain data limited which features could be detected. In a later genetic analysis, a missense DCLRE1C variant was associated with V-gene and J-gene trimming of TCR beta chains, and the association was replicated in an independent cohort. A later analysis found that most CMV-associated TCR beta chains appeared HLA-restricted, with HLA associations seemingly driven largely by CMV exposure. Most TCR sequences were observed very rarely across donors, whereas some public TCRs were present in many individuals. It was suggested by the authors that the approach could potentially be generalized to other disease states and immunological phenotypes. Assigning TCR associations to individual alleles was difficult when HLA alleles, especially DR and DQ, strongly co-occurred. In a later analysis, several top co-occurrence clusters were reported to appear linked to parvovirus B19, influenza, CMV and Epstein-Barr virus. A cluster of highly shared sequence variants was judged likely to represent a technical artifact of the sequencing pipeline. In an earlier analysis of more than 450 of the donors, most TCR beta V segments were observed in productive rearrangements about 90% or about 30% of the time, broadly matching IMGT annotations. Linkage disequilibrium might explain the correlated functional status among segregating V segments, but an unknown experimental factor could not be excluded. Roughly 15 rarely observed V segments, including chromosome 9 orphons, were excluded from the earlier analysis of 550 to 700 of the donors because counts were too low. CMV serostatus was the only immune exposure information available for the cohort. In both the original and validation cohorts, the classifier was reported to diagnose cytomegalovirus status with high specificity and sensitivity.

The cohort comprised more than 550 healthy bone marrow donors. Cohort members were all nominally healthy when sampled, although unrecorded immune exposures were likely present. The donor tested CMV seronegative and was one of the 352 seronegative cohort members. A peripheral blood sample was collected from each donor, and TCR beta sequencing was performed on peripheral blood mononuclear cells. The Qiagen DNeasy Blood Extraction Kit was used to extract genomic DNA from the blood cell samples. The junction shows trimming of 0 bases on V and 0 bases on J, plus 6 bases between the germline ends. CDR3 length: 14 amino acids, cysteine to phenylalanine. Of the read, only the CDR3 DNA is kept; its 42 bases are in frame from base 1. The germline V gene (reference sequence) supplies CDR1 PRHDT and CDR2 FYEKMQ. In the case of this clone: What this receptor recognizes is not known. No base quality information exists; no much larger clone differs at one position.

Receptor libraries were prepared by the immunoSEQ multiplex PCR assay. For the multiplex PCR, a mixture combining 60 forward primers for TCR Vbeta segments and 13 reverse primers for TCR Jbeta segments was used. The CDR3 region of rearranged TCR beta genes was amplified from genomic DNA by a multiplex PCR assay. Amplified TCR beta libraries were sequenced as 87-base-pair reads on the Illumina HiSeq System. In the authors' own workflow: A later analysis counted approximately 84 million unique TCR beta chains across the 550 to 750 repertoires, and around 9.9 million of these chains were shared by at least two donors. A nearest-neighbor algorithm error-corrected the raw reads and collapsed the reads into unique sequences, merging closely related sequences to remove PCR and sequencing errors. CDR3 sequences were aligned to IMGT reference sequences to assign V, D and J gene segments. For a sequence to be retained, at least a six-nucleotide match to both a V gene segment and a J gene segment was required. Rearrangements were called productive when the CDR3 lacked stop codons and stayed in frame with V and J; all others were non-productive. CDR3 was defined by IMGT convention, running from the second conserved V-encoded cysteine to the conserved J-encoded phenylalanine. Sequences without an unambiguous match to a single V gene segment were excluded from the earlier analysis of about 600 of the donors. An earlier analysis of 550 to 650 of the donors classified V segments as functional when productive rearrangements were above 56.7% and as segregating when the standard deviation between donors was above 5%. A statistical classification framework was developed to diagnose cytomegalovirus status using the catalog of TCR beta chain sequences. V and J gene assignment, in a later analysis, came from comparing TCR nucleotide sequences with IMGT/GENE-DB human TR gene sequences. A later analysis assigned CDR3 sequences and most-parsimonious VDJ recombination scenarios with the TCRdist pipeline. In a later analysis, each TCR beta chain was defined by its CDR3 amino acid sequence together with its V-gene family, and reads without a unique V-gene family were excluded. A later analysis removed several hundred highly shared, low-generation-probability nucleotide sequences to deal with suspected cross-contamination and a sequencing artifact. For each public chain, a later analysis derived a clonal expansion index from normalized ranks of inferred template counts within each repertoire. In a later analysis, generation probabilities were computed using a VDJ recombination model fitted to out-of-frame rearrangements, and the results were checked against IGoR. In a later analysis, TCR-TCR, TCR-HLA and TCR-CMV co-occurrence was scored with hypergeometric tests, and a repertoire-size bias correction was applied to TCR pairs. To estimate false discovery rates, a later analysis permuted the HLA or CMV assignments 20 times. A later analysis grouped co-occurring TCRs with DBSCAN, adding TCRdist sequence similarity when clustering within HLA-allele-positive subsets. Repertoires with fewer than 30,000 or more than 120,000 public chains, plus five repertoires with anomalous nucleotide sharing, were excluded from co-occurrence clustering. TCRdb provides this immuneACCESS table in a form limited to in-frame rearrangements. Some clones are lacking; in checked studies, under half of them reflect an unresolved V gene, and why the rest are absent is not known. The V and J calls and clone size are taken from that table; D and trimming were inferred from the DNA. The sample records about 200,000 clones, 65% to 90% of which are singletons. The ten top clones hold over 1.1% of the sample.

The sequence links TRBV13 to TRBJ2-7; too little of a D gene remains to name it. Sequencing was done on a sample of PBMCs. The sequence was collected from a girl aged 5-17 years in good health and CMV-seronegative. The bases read TGTGCCAGCAGCTTAGGCCAGGTCTCCTACGAGCAGTACTTC. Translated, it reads CASSLGQVSYEQYF.